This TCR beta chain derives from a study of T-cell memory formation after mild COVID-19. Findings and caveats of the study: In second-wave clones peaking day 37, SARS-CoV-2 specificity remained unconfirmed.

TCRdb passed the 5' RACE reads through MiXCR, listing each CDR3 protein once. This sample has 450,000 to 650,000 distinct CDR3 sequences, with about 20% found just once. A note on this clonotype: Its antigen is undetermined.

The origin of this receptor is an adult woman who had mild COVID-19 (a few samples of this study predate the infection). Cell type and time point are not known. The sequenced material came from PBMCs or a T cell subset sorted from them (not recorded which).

CDR3 protein: CSVAPHGASEKLFF. DNA for the CDR3: TGCAGCGTCGCACCGCACGGGGCCAGTGAAAAACTGTTTTTT. The chain has TRBV29-1 and TRBJ1-4, with D perhaps matching TRBD1 (5 bases). CDR1 is SQVTM, CDR2 ANQGSEA, per germline. The V gene lost 6 bases and the J gene lost 7 bases, with 18 bases spanning the gap. CDR3 length equals 14 residues.